This record looks at one TCR beta chain sequence and its context. Its antigen remains unidentified. TCRdb re-called the reads with MiXCR, one entry per CDR3 protein. The table records hundreds of thousands of distinct CDR3 sequences, under 40% of them present only once. The sample is drawn from a study of T cell repertoires in cytomegalovirus infection. Whole-study results and caveats: People with CMV and the relevant HLA were identified by cumulative public TCR beta family frequency.

CDR3 length: 15 residues. Germline assignment: CDR1 MDHEN and CDR2 SYDVKM. The junction had 6 bases not matched to a gene; V was cut back by 2 bases and J by 11 bases. The gene calls are TRBV28 and TRBJ1-6; 10 bases are shared with TRBD1. Specimen: PBMCs. This TCR came from a human donor in good health (CMV status not recorded). Some clones in this sample may be carry-over from other donors' samples. CDR3 loop: CASSLMTGGLTPLHF. The DNA for the CDR3 is TGTGCCAGCAGTTTAATGACAGGGGGCCTTACACCCCTCCACTTT.